Following are 18 T cell receptor beta chains from one sample sequenced in a study of blood T cell repertoires in COVID-19. Assay: immunoSEQ multiplex PCR; the TCRdb copy retains only in-frame clones and omits some. In the table there are fewer than 250,000 clones, more than 75% of which are singletons. The sample taken for sequencing was peripheral blood. These receptors all come from a man aged 55 to 70 with acute or convalescent COVID-19.

In its sample, this clone was seen once. This chain links TRBV7-2 with TRBJ1-2; D is possibly TRBD1 (6 bases). The CDR3 sequence is 15 residues long. Germline V CDR1 and CDR2: SGHTA, FQGNSA. V lost 3 bases and J 1 base, leaving 12 bases between the germline ends. The CDR3 DNA follows: TGTGCCAGCAGCTTTAGATCAGGGGTTAACTATGGCTACACCTTC. It specifies CASSFRSGVNYGYTF.

The gene calls are TRBV9 and TRBJ1-2; D is undetermined. Germline CDR1 reads SGDLS; CDR2 reads YYNGEE. This CDR3 is 15 amino acids long. V lost 0 bases and J lost 8, with 17 bases in between. The CDR3 DNA is TGTGCCAGCAGCGTAGGGTCCCAGGCCCCGGGGGGCTACACCTTC. It yields the protein CASSVGSQAPGGYTF.

The gene calls are TRBV5-1 and TRBJ2-3; no clear D gene. CDR1 SGHRS and CDR2 YFSETQ come from the germline V gene. There are 15 residues in the CDR3. V was pared by 0 bases and J by 6 bases, with 14 bases between. The CDR3 loop is CASSLEAPERDTQYF. In DNA form, the CDR3 reads TGCGCCAGCAGCTTGGAGGCCCCGGAGAGGGATACGCAGTATTTT.

The chain links TRBV5-6 to TRBJ1-3; TRBD1 might be the D (5 bases). Germline CDR1 is SGHDT and CDR2 is YYEEEE. Trimming took 5 bases from V and 1 from J, leaving 13 bases between them. This CDR3 is 15 amino acids long. CDR3 coding DNA: TGTGCCAGCAGTTTCAGGGCTCCATCTGGAAACACCATATATTTT. Translating gives CASSFRAPSGNTIYF.

J is TRBJ2-7 and V is TRBV10-3; a weak D match, TRBD1 (5 bases). V lost 4 bases to trimming and J lost 1 base, with 8 bases between them. The germline gives CDR1 ENHRY, CDR2 SYGVKD. The CDR3 length is 13 residues. The CDR3 region has the DNA TGTGCCATCAGTGCCCAGGGTTCCTACGAGCAGTACTTC. It codes for CAISAQGSYEQYF.

The chain joins TRBV14 to TRBJ1-2; 8 nucleotides line up with TRBD1. Unmatched junction bases numbered 12, after V lost 3 bases and J lost 6 bases. The CDR3 length is 16 residues. Germline V CDR1 and CDR2: SGHDN, FVKESK. This CDR3 is CASSQTRDRLGNGYTF. The CDR3 nucleotides are TGTGCCAGCAGCCAGACCAGGGACAGGCTGGGGAATGGCTACACCTTC.

The chain carries TRBV5-1 and TRBJ2-3, with 9 bases fitting TRBD1. V was clipped by 3 bases and J by 4 bases; unmatched bases: 6. The CDR3 runs to 15 residues. Germline CDR1 is SGHRS and CDR2 is YFSETQ. CDR3: CASSSGTGTADTQYF. Here the CDR3 DNA reads TGCGCCAGCAGCTCTGGGACAGGGACGGCAGATACGCAGTATTTT.

The chain joins TRBV6-5 to TRBJ2-5; 8 bases align to TRBD2. Trimming cost V 6 bases and J 4 bases; bases outside gene matches: 10. Germline CDR1 reads MNHEY; CDR2 reads SVGAGI. The CDR3 is 15 residues long. Here the CDR3 reads CASSRGLGGLETQYF. The CDR3 DNA reads TGTGCCAGCAGCCGGGGACTAGGAGGGCTAGAGACCCAGTACTTC.

V gene TRBV10-2 combines with J gene TRBJ1-2; the D gene is possibly TRBD1 (6 bases). V shed 3 bases and J shed 5 bases, with 16 bases lying between them. Germline V CDR1 and CDR2: WSHSY, SAAADI. The CDR3 spans 15 residues. CDR3 coding DNA: TGCGCCAGCAGTGATCGAACAGGGTCCTATTATGGCTACACCTTC. It yields the protein CASSDRTGSYYGYTF.

The chain couples TRBV5-6 to TRBJ1-2, with a tentative D call TRBD1 (6 bases). CDR1 and CDR2 from the germline V gene are SGHDT and YYEEEE. The V and J ends lost 4 bases and 0 bases respectively, with 13 bases between them. The CDR3 is 15 amino acids. CDR3 residues: CASSQTDRTNYGYTF. The CDR3 coding sequence is TGTGCCAGCAGCCAGACGGACAGAACTAACTATGGCTACACCTTC. Complete variable domain (other parts from reference TRBV5-6 and TRBJ1-2): DAGVTQSPTHLIKTRGQQVTLRCSPKSGHDTVSWYQQALGQGPQFIFQYYEEEERQRGNFPDRFSGHQFPNYSSELNVNALLLGDSALYLCASSQTDRTNYGYTFGSGTRLTVV.

The V gene is TRBV2, the J gene TRBJ2-1; TRBD1 might be the D (6 bases). The V end lost 11 bases, the J end lost 4 bases, and 18 bases lay between the germline ends. Germline-derived CDR1 and CDR2 are SNHLY and FYNNEI. CDR3 length: 14 residues. The CDR3 DNA reads as TGTGCCTGGAGTATCAGGGGCACGTACAATGAGCAGTTCTTC. Translated, it gives CAWSIRGTYNEQFF.

The chain combines TRBV19 with TRBJ1-5; D is uncertain. This CDR3 is 14 amino acids long. Trimming shortened V by 10 bases and J by 6 bases, and 19 bases separated the two germline ends. Looked up from germline, CDR1 is LNHDA and CDR2 is SQIVND (reference sequence). CDR3: CATANGLPPQPQHF. CDR3 in DNA: TGTGCCACGGCTAACGGACTGCCTCCTCAGCCCCAGCATTTT.

V usage is TRBV10-1 and J usage is TRBJ1-1; no definite D call. The V gene's germline CDR1 is WNHNN and CDR2 SYGVQD (reference sequence). The CDR3 spans 11 residues. The CDR3 region has the DNA TGCGTCACTCGGGTTCGCACAGAAGCTTTCTTT. Translation gives CVTRVRTEAFF.

V is TRBV15 and J is TRBJ1-6; D is unclear. Germline V gene sequence: CDR1 LNHNV, CDR2 YYDKDF (reference sequence). V lost 0 bases and J 6 bases, leaving 9 bases between the germline ends. The CDR3 totals 15 residues. This chain's CDR3 is CATSRDLSLNSPLHF. CDR3 sequence (DNA): TGTGCCACCAGCAGAGATTTAAGCCTTAATTCACCCCTCCACTTT.

V usage is TRBV3-1 (or the pseudogene TRBV3-2) and J usage is TRBJ2-1; 10 nucleotides line up with TRBD2. Germline trimming cut 7 bases from V and 7 bases from J; bases unmatched to any gene: 10. Germline V gene data show CDR1 as LGHDT and CDR2 as YNNKEL (reference sequence). CDR3 length: 15 residues. The CDR3 here is CASTRGLAAENEQFF. Here the CDR3 DNA reads TGTGCCAGCACCCGCGGACTAGCGGCGGAGAATGAGCAGTTCTTC.

The chain joins TRBV7-9 to TRBJ2-1; perhaps TRBD2 as D (6 bases). V dropped 5 bases and J dropped 11 bases, with 19 bases sitting between them. CDR1 and CDR2 (germline): SEHNR, FQNEAQ (reference sequence). CDR3 length equals 14 residues. The CDR3 reads CASSPGTPQPQQFF. The DNA for the CDR3 is TGTGCCAGCAGCCCCGGGACTCCTCAACCCCAGCAGTTCTTC. Combining the CDR3 with reference TRBV7-9 and TRBJ2-1 gives the whole variable domain DTGVSQNPRHKITKRGQNVTFRCDPISEHNRLYWYRQTLGQGPEFLTYFQNEAQLEKSRLLSDRFSAERPKGSFSTLEIQRTEQGDSAMYLCASSPGTPQPQQFFGPGTRLTVL.

The chain uses TRBV7-9 and TRBJ2-5; TRBD1 aligns across 8 bases. The CDR3 runs 15 residues. V trimming: 3 bases; J trimming: 1 base; junction bases outside the gene matches: 4. Germline CDR1 reads SEHNR; CDR2 reads FQNEAQ (reference sequence). CDR3 nucleotide sequence: TGTGCCAGCAGCTTCCGACAGGGGACCCAAGAGACCCAGTACTTC. It yields the protein CASSFRQGTQETQYF.

This sequence joins TRBV5-1 and TRBJ1-1, with 12 bases that match TRBD1. The V segment lost 1 base and the J segment 4 bases; nucleotides outside the gene matches: 17. The CDR3 runs 20 residues. Germline CDR1 and CDR2: SGHRS and YFSETQ. The CDR3 is CASSLSSARDRGRRGTEAFF. For the CDR3, the DNA is TGCGCCAGCAGCTTGTCCTCGGCCCGGGACAGGGGGCGCAGGGGCACTGAAGCTTTCTTT.